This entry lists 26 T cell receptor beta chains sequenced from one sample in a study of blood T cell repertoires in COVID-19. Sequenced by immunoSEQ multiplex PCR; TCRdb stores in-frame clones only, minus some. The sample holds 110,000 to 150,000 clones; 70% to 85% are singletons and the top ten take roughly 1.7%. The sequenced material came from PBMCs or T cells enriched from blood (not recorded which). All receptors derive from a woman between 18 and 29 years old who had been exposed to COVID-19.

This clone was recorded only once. The CDR3 nucleotides are TGTGCCAGCAGCCCCATAGGTCGCGGGAGGGGCACAGATACGCAGTATTTT. It encodes CASSPIGRGRGTDTQYF. This chain joins TRBV3-1 (or the pseudogene TRBV3-2) and TRBJ2-3; 9 bases match TRBD2. CDR1 and CDR2 (germline): LGHDT, YNNKEL (reference sequence). The CDR3 has 17 residues. J gave up 1 base and V 4 bases, and 9 bases lay outside the gene matches.

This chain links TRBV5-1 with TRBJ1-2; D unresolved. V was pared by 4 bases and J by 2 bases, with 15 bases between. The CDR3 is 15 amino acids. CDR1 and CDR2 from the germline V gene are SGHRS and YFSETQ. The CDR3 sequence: CASSPDGSSNYGYTF. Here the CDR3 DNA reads TGCGCCAGCAGCCCTGACGGGTCCTCAAACTATGGCTACACCTTC.

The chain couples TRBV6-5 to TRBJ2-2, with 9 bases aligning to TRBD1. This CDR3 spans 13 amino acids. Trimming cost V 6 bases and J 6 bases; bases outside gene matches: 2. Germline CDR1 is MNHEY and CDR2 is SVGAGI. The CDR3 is CASRDRGAGELFF. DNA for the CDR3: TGTGCCAGCAGGGACAGGGGTGCCGGGGAGCTGTTTTTT.

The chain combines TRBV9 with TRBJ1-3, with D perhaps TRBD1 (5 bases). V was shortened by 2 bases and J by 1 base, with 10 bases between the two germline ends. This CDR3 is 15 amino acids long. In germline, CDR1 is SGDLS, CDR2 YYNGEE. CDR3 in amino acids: CASSVGGRSGNTIYF. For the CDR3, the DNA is TGTGCCAGCAGCGTGGGGGGGAGGTCTGGAAACACCATATATTTT.

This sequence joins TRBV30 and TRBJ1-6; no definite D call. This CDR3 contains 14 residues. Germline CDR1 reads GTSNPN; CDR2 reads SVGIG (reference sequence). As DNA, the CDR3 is TGTGCTTCTGGGCAAAGCTCCTATAATTCACCCCTCCACTTT. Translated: CASGQSSYNSPLHF.

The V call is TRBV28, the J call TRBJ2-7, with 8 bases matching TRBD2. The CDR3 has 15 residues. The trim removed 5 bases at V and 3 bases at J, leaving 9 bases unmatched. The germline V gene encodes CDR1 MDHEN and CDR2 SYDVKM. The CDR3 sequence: CASSLKSGRFYEQYF. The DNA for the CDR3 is TGTGCCAGCAGTCTAAAAAGCGGGAGATTCTACGAGCAGTACTTC.

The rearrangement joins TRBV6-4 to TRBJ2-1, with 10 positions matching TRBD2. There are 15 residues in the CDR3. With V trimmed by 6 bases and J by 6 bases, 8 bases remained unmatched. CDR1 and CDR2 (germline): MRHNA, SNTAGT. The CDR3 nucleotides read TGTGCCAGCAGACTTTCTAGCGGGAGAGGCAATGAGCAGTTCTTC. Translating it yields CASRLSSGRGNEQFF.

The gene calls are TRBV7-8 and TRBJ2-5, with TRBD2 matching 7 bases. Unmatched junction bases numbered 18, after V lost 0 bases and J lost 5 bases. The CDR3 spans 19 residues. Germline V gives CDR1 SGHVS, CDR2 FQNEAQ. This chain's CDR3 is CASSLATLILARLGETQYF. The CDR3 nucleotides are TGTGCCAGCAGCTTAGCGACCCTCATACTAGCGCGGCTGGGGGAGACCCAGTACTTC.

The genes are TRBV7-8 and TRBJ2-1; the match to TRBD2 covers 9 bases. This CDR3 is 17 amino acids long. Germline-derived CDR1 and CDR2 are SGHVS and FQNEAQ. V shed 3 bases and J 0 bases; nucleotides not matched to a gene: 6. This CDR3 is CASSFLAGFSSYNEQFF. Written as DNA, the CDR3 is TGTGCCAGCAGCTTCCTAGCGGGATTTAGCTCCTACAATGAGCAGTTCTTC.

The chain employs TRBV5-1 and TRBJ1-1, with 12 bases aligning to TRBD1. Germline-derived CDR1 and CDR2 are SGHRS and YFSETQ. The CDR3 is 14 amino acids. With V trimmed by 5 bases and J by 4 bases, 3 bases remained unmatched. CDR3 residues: CASRGTGGITEAFF. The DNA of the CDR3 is TGCGCCAGCAGGGGGACAGGGGGCATCACTGAAGCTTTCTTT.

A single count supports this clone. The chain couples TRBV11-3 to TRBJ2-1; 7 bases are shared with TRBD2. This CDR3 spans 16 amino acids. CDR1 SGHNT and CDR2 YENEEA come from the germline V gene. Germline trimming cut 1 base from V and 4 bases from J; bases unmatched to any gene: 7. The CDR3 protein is CASSLVTASGYNEQFF. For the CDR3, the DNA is TGTGCCAGCAGCTTAGTGACGGCTAGCGGTTACAATGAGCAGTTCTTC.

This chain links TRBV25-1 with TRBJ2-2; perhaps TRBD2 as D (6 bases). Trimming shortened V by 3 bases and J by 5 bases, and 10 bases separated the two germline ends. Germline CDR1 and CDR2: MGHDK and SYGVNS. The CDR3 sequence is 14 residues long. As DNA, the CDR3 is TGTGCCAGCAGTGAGGCGGGGTGGACCGGGGAGCTGTTTTTT. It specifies CASSEAGWTGELFF.

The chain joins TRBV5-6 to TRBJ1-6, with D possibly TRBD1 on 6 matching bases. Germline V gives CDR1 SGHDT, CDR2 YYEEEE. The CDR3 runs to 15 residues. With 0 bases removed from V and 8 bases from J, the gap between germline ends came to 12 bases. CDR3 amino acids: CASSLAREGDSPLHF. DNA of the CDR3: TGTGCCAGCAGCTTGGCCAGGGAGGGGGATTCACCCCTCCACTTT. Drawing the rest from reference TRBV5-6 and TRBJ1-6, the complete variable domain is DAGVTQSPTHLIKTRGQQVTLRCSPKSGHDTVSWYQQALGQGPQFIFQYYEEEERQRGNFPDRFSGHQFPNYSSELNVNALLLGDSALYLCASSLAREGDSPLHFGNGTRLTVT.

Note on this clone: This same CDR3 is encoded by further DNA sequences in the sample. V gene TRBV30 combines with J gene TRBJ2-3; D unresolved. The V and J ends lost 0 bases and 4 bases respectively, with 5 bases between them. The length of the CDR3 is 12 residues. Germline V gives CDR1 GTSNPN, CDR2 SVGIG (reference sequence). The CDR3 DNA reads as TGTGCCTGGAGTGTCCAGGCAGATACGCAGTATTTT. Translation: CAWSVQADTQYF.

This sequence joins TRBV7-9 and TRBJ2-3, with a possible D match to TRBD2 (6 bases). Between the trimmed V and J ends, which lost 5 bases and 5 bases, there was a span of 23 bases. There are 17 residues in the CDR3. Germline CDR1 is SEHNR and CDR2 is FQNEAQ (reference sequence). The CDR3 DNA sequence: TGTGCCAGCAGCGATCCCCTTGAGGGAGGTTTTAGAGATACGCAGTATTTT. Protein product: CASSDPLEGGFRDTQYF.

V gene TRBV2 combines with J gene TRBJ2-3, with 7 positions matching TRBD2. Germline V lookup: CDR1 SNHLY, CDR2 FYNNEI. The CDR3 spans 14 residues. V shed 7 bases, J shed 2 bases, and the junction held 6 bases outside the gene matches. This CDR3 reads CASTKTSITDTQYF. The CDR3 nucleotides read TGTGCCAGCACTAAGACTAGCATCACAGATACGCAGTATTTT.

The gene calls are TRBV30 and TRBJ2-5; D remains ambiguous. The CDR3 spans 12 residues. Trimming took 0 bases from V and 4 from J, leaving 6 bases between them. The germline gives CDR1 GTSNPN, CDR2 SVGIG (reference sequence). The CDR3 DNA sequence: TGTGCCTGGAGTGTAGTGGCAGAGACCCAGTACTTC. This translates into CAWSVVAETQYF. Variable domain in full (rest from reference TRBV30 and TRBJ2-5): SQTIHQWPATLVQPVGSPLSLECTVEGTSNPNLYWYRQAAGRGLQLLFYSVGIGQISSEVPQNLSASRPQDRQFILSSKKLLLSDSGFYLCAWSVVAETQYFGPGTRLLVL.

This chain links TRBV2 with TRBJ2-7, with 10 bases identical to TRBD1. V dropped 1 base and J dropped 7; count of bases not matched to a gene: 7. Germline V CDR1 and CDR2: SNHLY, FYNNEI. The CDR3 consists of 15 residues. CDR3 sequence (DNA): TGTGCCAGCAGTGAAGGGGACAGGGGAAGAAAAGAGCAGTACTTC. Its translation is CASSEGDRGRKEQYF.

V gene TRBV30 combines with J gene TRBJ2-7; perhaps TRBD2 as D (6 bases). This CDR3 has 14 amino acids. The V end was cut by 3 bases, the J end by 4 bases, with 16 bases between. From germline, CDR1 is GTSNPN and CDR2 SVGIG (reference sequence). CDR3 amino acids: CAWRDIGRSYEQYF. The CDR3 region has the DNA TGTGCCTGGAGGGATATAGGGAGGTCATACGAGCAGTACTTC.

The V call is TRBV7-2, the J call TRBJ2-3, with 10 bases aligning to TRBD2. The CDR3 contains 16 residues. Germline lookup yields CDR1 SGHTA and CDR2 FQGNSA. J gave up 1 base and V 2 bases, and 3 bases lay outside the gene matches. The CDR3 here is CASSLLAGGGTDTQYF. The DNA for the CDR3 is TGTGCCAGCAGCTTATTAGCGGGAGGTGGCACAGATACGCAGTATTTT.

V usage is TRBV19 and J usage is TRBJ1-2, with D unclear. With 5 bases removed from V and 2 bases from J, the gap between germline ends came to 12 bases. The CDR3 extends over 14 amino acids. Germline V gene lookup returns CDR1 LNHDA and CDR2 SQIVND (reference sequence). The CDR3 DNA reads TGTGCCAGTAGTTTGGCAGAATCAAACTATGGCTACACCTTC. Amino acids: CASSLAESNYGYTF.

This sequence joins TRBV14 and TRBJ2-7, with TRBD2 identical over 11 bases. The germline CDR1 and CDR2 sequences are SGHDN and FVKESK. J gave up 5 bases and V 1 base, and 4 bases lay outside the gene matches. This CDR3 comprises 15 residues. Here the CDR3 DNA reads TGTGCCAGCAGCCAAGGACTAGCGGGACTAGACGAGCAGTACTTC. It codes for CASSQGLAGLDEQYF.

Written as DNA, the CDR3 is TGTGCCAGCACGAGGGGGACAGTGAACACCGGGGAGCTGTTTTTT. Its translation: CASTRGTVNTGELFF. This chain joins TRBV9 and TRBJ2-2; 7 bases align to TRBD1. J was trimmed by 1 base and V by 6 bases; bases with no gene match: 6. This CDR3 is built from 15 residues. Germline V gene sequence: CDR1 SGDLS, CDR2 YYNGEE.

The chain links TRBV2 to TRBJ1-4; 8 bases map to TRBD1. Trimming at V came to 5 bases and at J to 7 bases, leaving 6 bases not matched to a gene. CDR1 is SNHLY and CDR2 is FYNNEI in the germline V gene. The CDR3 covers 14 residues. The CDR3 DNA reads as TGTGCCAGCAGTCCGGACAGGGTGGGTGAAAAACTGTTTTTT. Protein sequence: CASSPDRVGEKLFF.

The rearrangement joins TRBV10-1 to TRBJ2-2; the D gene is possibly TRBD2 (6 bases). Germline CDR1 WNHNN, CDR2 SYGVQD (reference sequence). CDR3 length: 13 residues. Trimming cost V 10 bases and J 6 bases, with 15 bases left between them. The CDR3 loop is CATKGPGAGELFF. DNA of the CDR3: TGCGCCACAAAGGGGCCGGGGGCCGGGGAGCTGTTTTTT.

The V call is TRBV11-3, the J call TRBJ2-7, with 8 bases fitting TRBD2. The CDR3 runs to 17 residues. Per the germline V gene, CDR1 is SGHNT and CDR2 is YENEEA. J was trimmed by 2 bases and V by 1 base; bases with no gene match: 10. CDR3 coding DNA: TGTGCCAGCAGCTTAGGCCGTTCTGGAGCGGGAGCCTACGAGCAGTACTTC. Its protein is CASSLGRSGAGAYEQYF.